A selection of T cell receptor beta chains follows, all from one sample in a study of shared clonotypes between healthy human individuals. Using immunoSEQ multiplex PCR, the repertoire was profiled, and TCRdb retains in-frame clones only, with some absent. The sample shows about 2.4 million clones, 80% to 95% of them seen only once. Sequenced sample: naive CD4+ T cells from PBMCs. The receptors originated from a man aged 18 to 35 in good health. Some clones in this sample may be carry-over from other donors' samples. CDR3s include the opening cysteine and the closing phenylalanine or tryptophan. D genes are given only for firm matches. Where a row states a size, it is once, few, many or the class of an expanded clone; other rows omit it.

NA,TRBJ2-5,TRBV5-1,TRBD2,TGCGCCAGCAGCTTTATAAGCGGGAGTGTAGAGACCCAGTACTTC,CASSFISGSVETQYF
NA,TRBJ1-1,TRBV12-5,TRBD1,TGTGCTAGTGGTTTGCACTCAGGGGGGACTGAAGCTTTCTTT,CASGLHSGGTEAFF
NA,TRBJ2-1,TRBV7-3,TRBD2,TGTGCCAGCAGCTTTCGGGCGGGAGAGTTCAATGAGCAGTTCTTC,CASSFRAGEFNEQFF
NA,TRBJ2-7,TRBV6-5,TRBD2,TGTGCCAGCAGTTACGCTAGCGGGACATACGAGCAGTACTTC,CASSYASGTYEQYF
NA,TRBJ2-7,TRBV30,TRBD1,TGTGCCTGGAGCCCTACGCCGGGACAGGCTATCTATTCCTACGAGCAGTACTTC,CAWSPTPGQAIYSYEQYF
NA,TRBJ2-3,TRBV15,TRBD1,TGTGCCACCAGCAGCAACAGGGGTTCTAGCACAGATACGCAGTATTTT,CATSSNRGSSTDTQYF
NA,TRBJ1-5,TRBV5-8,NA,TGTGCCAGCAGCTTGGGAACGACAGTGCATGGTCAGCCCCAGCATTTT,CASSLGTTVHGQPQHF
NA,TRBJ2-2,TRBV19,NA,TGTGCCAGTAGTATTGACAGGAGGAACACCGGGGAGCTGTTTTTT,CASSIDRRNTGELFF
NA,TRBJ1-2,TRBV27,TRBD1,TGTGCCAGCAGGGGGACAGGGAGAGGCTACACCTTC,CASRGTGRGYTF
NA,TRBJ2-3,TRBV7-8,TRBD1,TGTGCCAGCAGCTTGGACAGGGGTGCAGATACGCAGTATTTT,CASSLDRGADTQYF
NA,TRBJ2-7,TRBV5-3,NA,TGTGCCAGAAGCTCCACGATTCACAGGGAGTTGTCCTACGAGCAGTACTTC,CARSSTIHRELSYEQYF
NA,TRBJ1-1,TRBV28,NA,TGTGCCAGCAGTACACCGGGCAGAGCTTGGGCTTTCTTT,CASSTPGRAWAFF
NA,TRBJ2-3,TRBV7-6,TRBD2,TGTGCCAGCAGCTTATTGACTAGCCTATACACAGATACGCAGTATTTT,CASSLLTSLYTDTQYF
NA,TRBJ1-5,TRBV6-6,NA,TGTGCCAGCAGTTCCTTAGGTCTCAATCAGCCCCAGCATTTT,CASSSLGLNQPQHF
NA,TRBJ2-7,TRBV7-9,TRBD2,TGTGCCAGCAGCCTTCCGGGACTAGCGTCTTACGAGCAGTACTTC,CASSLPGLASYEQYF
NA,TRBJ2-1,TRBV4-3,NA,TGCGCCAGCAGCCAAGAGGCTCTCGACTCCTACAATGAGCAGTTCTTC,CASSQEALDSYNEQFF
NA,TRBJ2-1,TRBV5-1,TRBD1,TGCGCCAGCAGCTTCGGGACAGATGGGGACAATGAGCAGTTCTTC,CASSFGTDGDNEQFF
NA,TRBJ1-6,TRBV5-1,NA,TGCGCCAGCAGCTCTGAGACAGTAAATAATTCACCCCTCCACTTT,CASSSETVNNSPLHF
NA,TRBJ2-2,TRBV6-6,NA,TGTGCCAGCAGAGGAACGGGACGGAACACCGGGGAGCTGTTTTTT,CASRGTGRNTGELFF
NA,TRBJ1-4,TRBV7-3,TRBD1,TGTGCCAGCACCCAGACAGGGGGCCATGAAAAACTGTTTTTT,CASTQTGGHEKLFF
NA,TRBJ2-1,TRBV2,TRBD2,TGTGCCAGCAGTGGGACTAGCGGGAGTGCGCAGTTCTTC,CASSGTSGSAQFF
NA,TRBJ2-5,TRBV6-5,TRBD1,TGTGCCAGCAGGGCCAGGGGGAGAGGAGAGACCCAGTACTTC,CASRARGRGETQYF
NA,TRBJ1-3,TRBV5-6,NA,TGTGCCAGCAGCTTCCAGGGTGGTGGAAACACCATATATTTT,CASSFQGGGNTIYF
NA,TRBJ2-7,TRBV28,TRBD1,TGTGCCAGCAGCCCCGGGACAGGGCCGAGCGAGCAGTACTTC,CASSPGTGPSEQYF
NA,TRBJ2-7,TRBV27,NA,TGTGCCAGCAGTCCCGTGAAACGGAGGGAATCCTCCTACGAGCAGTACTTC,CASSPVKRRESSYEQYF
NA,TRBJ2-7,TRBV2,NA,TGTGCCAGCAGTGAAGACTACTCCTACGAGCAGTACTTC,CASSEDYSYEQYF
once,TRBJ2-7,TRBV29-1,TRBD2,TGCAGCGTTGTTCTGGCGGGACTAGGGTTATACGAGCAGTACTTC,CSVVLAGLGLYEQYF
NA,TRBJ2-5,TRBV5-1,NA,TGCGCCAGCACCCATTCCGAGTGGGGGGTGCGGGAGACCCAGTACTTC,CASTHSEWGVRETQYF
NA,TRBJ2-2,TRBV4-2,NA,TGTGCCAGCAGCCAAGATTTGGCGAACACCGGGGAGCTGTTTTTT,CASSQDLANTGELFF
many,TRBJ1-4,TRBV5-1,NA,TGCGCCAGCAGCTCCCAACCAACTAATGAAAAACTGTTTTTT,CASSSQPTNEKLFF
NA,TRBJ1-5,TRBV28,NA,TGTGCCAGCAGTCTCCCGGGGGAGGGAGGTCAGCCCCAGCATTTT,CASSLPGEGGQPQHF
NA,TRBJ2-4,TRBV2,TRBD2,TGTGCCAGCTCGGGACTAGCGGAAGGCCGGTACTTC,CASSGLAEGRYF
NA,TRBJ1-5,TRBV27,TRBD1,TGTGCCAGCAGTGGGGCCGGGACAGGTTTAGGTACTCAGCCCCAGCATTTT,CASSGAGTGLGTQPQHF
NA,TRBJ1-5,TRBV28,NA,TGTGCCAGCAGGGGGTTTGAGCGTCAGCCCCAGCATTTT,CASRGFERQPQHF
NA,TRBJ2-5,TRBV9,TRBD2,TGTGCCAGCAGCCTGAGCGGGACGAGCCAAGAGACCCAGTACTTC,CASSLSGTSQETQYF
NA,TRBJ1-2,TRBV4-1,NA,TGCGCCAGCACCATGAAGCTACAGGGTAAGACTAACTATGGCTACACCTTC,CASTMKLQGKTNYGYTF
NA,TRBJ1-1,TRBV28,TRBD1,TGTGCCAGCAAGCCGGGACAGGTCTTAGCTGAAGCTTTCTTT,CASKPGQVLAEAFF
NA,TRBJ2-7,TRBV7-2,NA,TGTGCCAGCAGCTTAGCGGGCGGGAACTCCTACGAGCAGTACTTC,CASSLAGGNSYEQYF
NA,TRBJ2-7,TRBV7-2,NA,TGTGCCAGCAGCTTCCAGAGCTCCTACGAGCAGTACTTC,CASSFQSSYEQYF
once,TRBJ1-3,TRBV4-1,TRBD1,TGCGCCAGCAGCCAAATAGGTCGGGCAGGGGGGACCGCCGGTCGGTCTGGAAACACCATATATTTT,CASSQIGRAGGTAGRSGNTIYF
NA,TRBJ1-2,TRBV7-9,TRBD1,TGTGCCAGCAGCCCACCGACAGGGGGATTGCGTGGCTACACCTTC,CASSPPTGGLRGYTF
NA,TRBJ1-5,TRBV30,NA,TGTGCCTGGAGAGGGCAGGAGAATCAGCCCCAGCATTTT,CAWRGQENQPQHF
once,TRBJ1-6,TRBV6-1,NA,TGTGCCAGCAGTGAGCCCACCGTCCTCCACTTT,CASSEPTVLHF